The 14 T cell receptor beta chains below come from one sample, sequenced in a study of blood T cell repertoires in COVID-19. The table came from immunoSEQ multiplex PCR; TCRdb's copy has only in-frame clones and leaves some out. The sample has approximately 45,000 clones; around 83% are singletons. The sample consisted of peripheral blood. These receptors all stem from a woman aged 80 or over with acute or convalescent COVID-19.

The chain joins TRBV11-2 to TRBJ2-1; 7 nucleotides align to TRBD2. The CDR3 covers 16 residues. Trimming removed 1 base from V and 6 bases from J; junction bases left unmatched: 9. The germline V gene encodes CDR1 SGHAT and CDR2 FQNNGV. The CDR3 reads CASSLVPAGRPNEQFF. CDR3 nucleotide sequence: TGTGCCAGCAGCTTAGTACCAGCGGGGCGCCCCAATGAGCAGTTCTTC.

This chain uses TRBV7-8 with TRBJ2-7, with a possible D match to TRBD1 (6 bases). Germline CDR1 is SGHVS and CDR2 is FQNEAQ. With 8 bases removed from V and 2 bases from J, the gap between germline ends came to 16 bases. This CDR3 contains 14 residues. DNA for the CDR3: TGTGCCAGCCGGGCGACAGGAACCACCTACGAGCAGTACTTC. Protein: CASRATGTTYEQYF.

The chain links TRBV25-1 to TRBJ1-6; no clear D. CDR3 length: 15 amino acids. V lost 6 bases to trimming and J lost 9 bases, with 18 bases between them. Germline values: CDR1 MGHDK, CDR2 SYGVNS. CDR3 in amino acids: CASSRHGDISSPLHF. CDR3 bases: TGTGCCAGCAGCCGCCACGGGGATATAAGTTCACCCCTCCACTTT.

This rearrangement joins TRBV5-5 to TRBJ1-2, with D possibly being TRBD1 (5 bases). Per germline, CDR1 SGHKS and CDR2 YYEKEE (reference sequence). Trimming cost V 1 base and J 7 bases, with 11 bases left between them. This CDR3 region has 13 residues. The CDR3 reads CASSLLGGPGYTF. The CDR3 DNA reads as TGTGCCAGCAGCTTGCTGGGGGGACCTGGCTACACCTTC.

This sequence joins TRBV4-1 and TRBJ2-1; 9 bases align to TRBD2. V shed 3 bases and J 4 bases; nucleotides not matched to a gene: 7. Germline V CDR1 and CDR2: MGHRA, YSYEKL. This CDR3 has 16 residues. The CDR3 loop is CASSQDPGLAYNEQFF. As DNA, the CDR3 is TGCGCCAGCAGCCAGGATCCGGGACTAGCTTACAATGAGCAGTTCTTC.

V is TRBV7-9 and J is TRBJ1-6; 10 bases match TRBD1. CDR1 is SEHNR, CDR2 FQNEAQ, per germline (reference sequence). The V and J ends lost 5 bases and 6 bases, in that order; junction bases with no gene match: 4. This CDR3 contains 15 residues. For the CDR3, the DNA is TGTGCCAGCAGCCCTGGGACAGGGGTTAATTCACCCCTCCACTTT. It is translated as CASSPGTGVNSPLHF. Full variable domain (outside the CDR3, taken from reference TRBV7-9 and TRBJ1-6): DTGVSQNPRHKITKRGQNVTFRCDPISEHNRLYWYRQTLGQGPEFLTYFQNEAQLEKSRLLSDRFSAERPKGSFSTLEIQRTEQGDSAMYLCASSPGTGVNSPLHFGNGTRLTVT.

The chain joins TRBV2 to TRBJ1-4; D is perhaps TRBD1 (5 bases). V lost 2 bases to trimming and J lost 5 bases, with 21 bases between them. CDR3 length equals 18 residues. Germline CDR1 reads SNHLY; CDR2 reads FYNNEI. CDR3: CASSEQQVGGEANEKLFF. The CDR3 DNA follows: TGTGCCAGCAGTGAACAACAGGTGGGGGGGGAGGCGAATGAAAAACTGTTTTTT.

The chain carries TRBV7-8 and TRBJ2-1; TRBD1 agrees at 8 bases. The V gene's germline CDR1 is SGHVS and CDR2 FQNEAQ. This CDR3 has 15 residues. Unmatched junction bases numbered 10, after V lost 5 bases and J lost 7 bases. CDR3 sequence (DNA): TGTGCCAGCAGCGTGACAGGGGTGCGTTTTAATGAGCAGTTCTTC. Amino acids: CASSVTGVRFNEQFF. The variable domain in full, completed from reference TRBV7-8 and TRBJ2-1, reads GAGVSQSPRYKVAKRGQDVALRCDPISGHVSLFWYQQALGQGPEFLTYFQNEAQLDKSGLPSDRFFAERPEGSVSTLKIQRTQQEDSAVYLCASSVTGVRFNEQFFGPGTRLTVL.

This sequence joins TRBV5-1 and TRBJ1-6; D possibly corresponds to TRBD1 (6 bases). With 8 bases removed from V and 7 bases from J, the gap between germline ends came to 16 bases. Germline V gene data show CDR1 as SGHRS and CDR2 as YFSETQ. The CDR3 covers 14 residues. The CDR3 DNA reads TGCGCCAGTCAGTTCGGGACAATGAATTCACCCCTCCACTTT. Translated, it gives CASQFGTMNSPLHF.

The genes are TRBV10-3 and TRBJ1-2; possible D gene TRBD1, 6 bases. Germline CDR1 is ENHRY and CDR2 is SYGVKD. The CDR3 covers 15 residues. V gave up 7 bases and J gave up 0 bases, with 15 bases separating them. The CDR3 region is CAITPGTTTNYGYTF. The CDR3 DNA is TGTGCCATCACCCCCGGGACAACTACTAACTATGGCTACACCTTC.

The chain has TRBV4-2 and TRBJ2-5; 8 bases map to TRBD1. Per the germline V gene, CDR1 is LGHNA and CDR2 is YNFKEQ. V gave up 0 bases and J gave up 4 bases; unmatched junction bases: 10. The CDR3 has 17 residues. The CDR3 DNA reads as TGTGCCAGCAGCCAAGATAAGGGCAGGGGGCGAGGAGAGACCCAGTACTTC. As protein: CASSQDKGRGRGETQYF.

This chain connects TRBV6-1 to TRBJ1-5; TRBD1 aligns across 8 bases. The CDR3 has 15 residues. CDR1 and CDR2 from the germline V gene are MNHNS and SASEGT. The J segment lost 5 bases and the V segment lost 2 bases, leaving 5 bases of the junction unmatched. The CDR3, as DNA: TGTGCCAGCAGTGAAACGGCAGGGGGCCATCAGCCCCAGCATTTT. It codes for CASSETAGGHQPQHF.

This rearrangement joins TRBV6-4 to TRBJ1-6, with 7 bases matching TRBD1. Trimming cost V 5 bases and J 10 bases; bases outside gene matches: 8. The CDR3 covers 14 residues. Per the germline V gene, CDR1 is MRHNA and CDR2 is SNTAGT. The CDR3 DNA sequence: TGTGCCAGCAGTAGGGGGCGCAGGGACTCACCCCTCCACTTT. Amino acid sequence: CASSRGRRDSPLHF.

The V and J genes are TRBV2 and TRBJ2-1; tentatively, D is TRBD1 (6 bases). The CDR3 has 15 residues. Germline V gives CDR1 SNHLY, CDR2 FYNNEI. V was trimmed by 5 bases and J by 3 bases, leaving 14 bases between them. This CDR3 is CASSFDSGVYNEQFF. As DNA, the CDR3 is TGTGCCAGCAGTTTCGACTCAGGGGTCTACAATGAGCAGTTCTTC.